A few counts support the clone carrying this T cell receptor beta chain. The J segment lost 6 bases and the V segment lost 0 bases, leaving 6 bases of the junction unmatched. Germline V CDR1 and CDR2: SGDLS, YYNGEE. The CDR3 is 16 residues long. TCRdb's table, derived via immunoSEQ multiplex PCR, lists solely in-frame clones and lacks some. In the table there are 350,000 to 550,000 clones, roughly 89% of which are singletons. This specimen comes from a study of blood T cell repertoires in COVID-19. This receptor was obtained from a woman in her twenties or thirties with acute or convalescent COVID-19. This sequence joins TRBV9 and TRBJ1-6, with TRBD1 matching 7 bases. Sequenced input: peripheral blood. The CDR3 loop reads CASSVATGNGNSPLHF. CDR3 sequence (DNA): TGTGCCAGCAGCGTAGCGACAGGGAACGGTAATTCACCCCTCCACTTT.